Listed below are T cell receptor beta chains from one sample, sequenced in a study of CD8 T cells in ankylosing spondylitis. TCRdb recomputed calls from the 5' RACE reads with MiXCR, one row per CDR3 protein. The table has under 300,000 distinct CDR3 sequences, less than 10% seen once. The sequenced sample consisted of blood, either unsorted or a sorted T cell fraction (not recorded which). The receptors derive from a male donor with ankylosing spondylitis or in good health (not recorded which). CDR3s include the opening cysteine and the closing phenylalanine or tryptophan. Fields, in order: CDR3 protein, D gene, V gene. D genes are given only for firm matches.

CDR3aa: CATQISISSTDTQYF
d_gene: .
v_gene: TRBV28

CDR3aa: CASSFEGSGINTEAFF
d_gene: .
v_gene: TRBV7-8

CDR3aa: CASSYGEIEAFF
d_gene: .
v_gene: TRBV6-6

CDR3aa: CASSAPRVTEAFF
d_gene: .
v_gene: TRBV7-9

CDR3aa: CASTKQVSGANVLTF
d_gene: .
v_gene: TRBV7-2

CDR3aa: CASSSVTGGEGYPF
d_gene: TRBD1
v_gene: TRBV5-1

CDR3aa: CSAHGGQRNHYGYTF
d_gene: TRBD1
v_gene: TRBV20-1

CDR3aa: CSATATGSYEQYF
d_gene: .
v_gene: TRBV20-1

CDR3aa: CASSQEDSAVGFTDTQYF
d_gene: .
v_gene: TRBV4-1

CDR3aa: CASSLAGVATEAFF
d_gene: .
v_gene: TRBV12-3/TRBV12-4

CDR3aa: CASRGRSGNTEAFF
d_gene: .
v_gene: TRBV6-1

CDR3aa: CATIDHTGELFF
d_gene: .
v_gene: TRBV24-1

CDR3aa: CASSFLLASDYTF
d_gene: .
v_gene: TRBV12-3/TRBV12-4

CDR3aa: CASSPSGPLSYNEQFF
d_gene: .
v_gene: TRBV18

CDR3aa: CASSFGFDGYTF
d_gene: .
v_gene: TRBV12-3/TRBV12-4